This T cell receptor beta chain was sequenced in a study of CD8 T cells in Susac syndrome. Turning to the study itself: Susac syndrome patients were untreated, on corticosteroids with some adding intravenous immunoglobulin, or on intravenous immunoglobulin only.

The germline CDR1 and CDR2 sequences are KGHSH and LQKENI. Trimming removed 6 bases at V and 6 bases at J, with 18 bases between. This CDR3 is 14 amino acids long. This clonotype was picked up one time. cDNA came from about 0.5 to 1 ug RNA primed by random hexamers. TCR beta CDR3 was amplified by immunoSEQ covering 54 Vbeta and 13 Jbeta. MiXCR, run by TCRdb on the immunoSEQ multiplex PCR reads, gives a single entry per CDR3 protein. This table holds 170,000 or so distinct CDR3 sequences, roughly 94% found once. This clonotype originated in a human donor with Susac syndrome. The chain joins TRBV18 to TRBJ2-7; tentative D call: TRBD2 (6 bases). Specimen: CD4+ T cells from PBMCs. The CDR3 sequence is CASSRGTGEPEQYF. The CDR3 DNA reads TGTGCCAGCTCCCGCGGGACTGGGGAGCCCGAGCAGTACTTC.